This is a list of T cell receptor beta chains from one sample in a study of T-cell memory formation after mild COVID-19. TCRdb processed the 5' RACE reads anew with MiXCR; each CDR3 protein has one entry. Found here are a few hundred thousand distinct CDR3 sequences, roughly 17% of them singletons; the top ten hold roughly 24%. The source material was PBMCs or a T cell subset sorted from them (not recorded which). All receptors come from a man between 18 and 35 years old who had mild COVID-19 (a few samples of this study predate the infection). Cell type and time point are not known. Each CDR3 is given with its conserved first and last residue. The order of the fields is CDR3 protein, CDR3 DNA, CDR3 length, J gene, clone size, V gene, D gene. The D gene is left open where the match is weak. The size field is filled for only some rows; it gives once, few, many or a size class.

cdr3_aa: CASRYSGTTVLGNEQFF
cdr3_nt: TGTGCCAGCAGGTACTCCGGGACTACAGTTTTAGGGAATGAGCAGTTCTTC
cdr3_length: 17
j_call: TRBJ2-1
clone_size: -
v_call: TRBV7-2
d_call: TRBD2

cdr3_aa: CASSYGSSQPQHF
cdr3_nt: TGTGCCAGCAGTTACGGTTCGTCTCAGCCCCAGCATTTT
cdr3_length: 13
j_call: TRBJ1-5
clone_size: -
v_call: TRBV6-5
d_call: -

cdr3_aa: CASSLRTGSTEAFF
cdr3_nt: TGTGCCAGCAGTTTAAGAACGGGGAGCACTGAAGCTTTCTTT
cdr3_length: 14
j_call: TRBJ1-1
clone_size: few
v_call: TRBV12-3/TRBV12-4
d_call: -

cdr3_aa: CSAKQGIYGYTF
cdr3_nt: TGCAGTGCTAAACAGGGGATCTATGGCTACACCTTC
cdr3_length: 12
j_call: TRBJ1-2
clone_size: few
v_call: TRBV20-1
d_call: TRBD1

cdr3_aa: CASSQDRPRTGELFF
cdr3_nt: TGTGCCAGCAGCCAAGATCGCCCTCGAACCGGGGAGCTGTTTTTT
cdr3_length: 15
j_call: TRBJ2-2
clone_size: -
v_call: TRBV14
d_call: -

cdr3_aa: CASSLETGRRGYTF
cdr3_nt: TGCGCCAGCAGCTTGGAGACAGGCCGGCGGGGCTACACCTTC
cdr3_length: 14
j_call: TRBJ1-2
clone_size: -
v_call: TRBV5-1
d_call: -

cdr3_aa: CASSPGGEQYF
cdr3_nt: TGTGCCAGCAGCCCCGGTGGTGAGCAGTACTTC
cdr3_length: 11
j_call: TRBJ2-7
clone_size: many
v_call: TRBV7-3
d_call: -

cdr3_aa: CASSQDGGYTGELFF
cdr3_nt: TGTGCCAGCAGCCAAGACGGGGGGTACACCGGGGAGCTGTTTTTT
cdr3_length: 15
j_call: TRBJ2-2
clone_size: -
v_call: TRBV4-2
d_call: TRBD2

cdr3_aa: CASSQERTKYEKLFF
cdr3_nt: TGTGCCAGCAGCCAAGAAAGGACAAAGTATGAAAAACTGTTTTTT
cdr3_length: 15
j_call: TRBJ1-4
clone_size: few
v_call: TRBV4-2
d_call: -

cdr3_aa: CASSFTMETQYF
cdr3_nt: TGTGCCAGCAGTTTCACTATGGAGACCCAGTACTTC
cdr3_length: 12
j_call: TRBJ2-5
clone_size: few
v_call: TRBV6-2/TRBV6-3
d_call: -

cdr3_aa: CASSLPGTGIYGYTF
cdr3_nt: TGTGCCAGCAGTCTACCCGGGACAGGGATTTATGGCTACACCTTC
cdr3_length: 15
j_call: TRBJ1-2
clone_size: -
v_call: TRBV6-5
d_call: TRBD1